This T cell receptor beta chain was identified in a study of shared clonotypes between healthy human individuals (dated by TCRdb to 2018 to 2021). Concerning the study at large: The cohort comprised two women and a few men aged 18 to 49 years. Different laboratories and diverse techniques were used to prepare libraries and sequence TCR repertoires, to increase sequencing depth and limit assay-specific biases. For each donor, three plates each were used for CD4 naive and CD4 memory, two plates were used for CD8 naive, and one plate was used for CD8 memory. To estimate repertoire size and how much clonotype sharing occurs between individuals, the study deeply sequenced the blood TCR repertoires of 5 or 6 healthy adults. Per donor, leukapheresis produced somewhere between about 0.94 and 9.5 billion PBMCs.

TCR CDR3 regions were amplified from genomic DNA by multiplex PCR using the deep immunoSEQ assay. Extracted genomic DNA from each cell subset was distributed evenly across all wells of several immunoSEQ 96-well plates, and each plate was treated as a replicate. For sorted subsets, around 200 ng genomic DNA, equal to tens of thousands of T cell genomes, was loaded into each replicate PCR. Purified libraries were measured with a Qubit 3.0 fluorometer, size-checked on a Bioanalyzer 2100, and measured again with the KAPA Library Quantification kit. A separate single-read 150-cycle Illumina NextSeq 550 flow cell was used to sequence each immunoSEQ 96-well plate. Processing in the source paper ran as follows. Because the immunoSEQ output held only junctional sequences and lacked quality scores, the filtering could not match the filtering applied to full-length reads. Sequences were annotated with PyIR, a Python wrapper for IgBLAST v1.9, using IMGT germline references to assign V/J genes and CDR3. Any read was removed if the V/J assignment was weak (E-value above 1e-6), the CDR3 was missing, or the read contained stop codons, out-of-frame junctions, or ambiguous translated residues. A V3J clonotype was defined by an identical inferred V gene, J gene, and CDR3 amino acid sequence. Percentage overlap between repertoires was computed as shared unique clonotypes divided by the size of the smaller repertoire. RTK rarefaction, the Chao1 estimator, and Recon v2.1 estimates of unobserved clonotypes were used to assess repertoire richness. OLGA was used to compute generation probabilities for all TCRbeta clonotypes that the gDNA method yielded from a handful of donors. This immuneACCESS table, as held by TCRdb, lists in-frame sequences with V and J called but not all clones. Of the missing ones, under half trace to an unresolved V gene in checked studies; the others have no known cause. V and J calls and clone size are copied from that table; D and trimming were computed from the DNA. The sample includes about 95,000 clones, with 67% observed a single time. In total, the top ten clones hold about 48% of the sample.

V has 3 bases trimmed and J has 0 bases trimmed; junction bases matching no gene number 10. CDR3 length: 18 amino acids, cysteine to phenylalanine. Just the 54-base CDR3 DNA is kept, in frame starting at base 1. For CDR1 and CDR2, the germline V gene lists MNHNS and SASEGT. Comment on this clone: Its antigen has not been determined. Base quality data are lacking; no much larger clone is found one base away.

On the study overall, not on this receptor specifically: Naive subsets generally had larger estimated clonotype richness than memory subsets did. Because the study included a small number of donors, the genetic and exposure-history diversity represented was limited. Pairwise subsampling indicated that sequencing depth was expected to affect the degree of clonotype sharing among donors. Sharing across a handful of donors was observed for approximately 5% of naive CD4, 3% to 3.5% of naive CD8, 2% to 2.5% of memory CD4, and over 0.3% of memory CD8 clonotypes. Rarefaction of sorted-subset datasets indicated incomplete sequencing despite the large sequencing depth. Only blood was sampled, and tissue TCR repertoires likely differ from those in blood. Compared with non-shared clonotypes, the clonotypes found in all four sorted-subset donors had higher generation probabilities.

The donors were healthy, HIV-negative adults with no recently reported acute infections or vaccinations. Every donor was a Caucasian adult residing in Nashville, Tennessee, USA. The CD8 memory samples were a combination of magnetically selected CD45RO+ cells and CCR7-negative CD45RA+ effector memory (TemRA) cells. After blood collection by leukapheresis, PBMCs were isolated using Ficoll-Histopaque density gradient centrifugation and then cryopreserved in the vapor phase of liquid nitrogen. Purity and quantity of every magnetically sorted T cell population were checked by analytical flow cytometry. From each sorted fraction, genomic DNA was isolated and quantified by UV absorbance on a Nanodrop 2000c.

The sequencing input was memory CD8+ T cells sorted from blood. In the paper's terms, the cell subset or site label means: CD45RO+ cells pooled with CCR7-negative TemRA cells. The chain is encoded by TRBV6-1 joined to TRBJ2-3, and 9 junction bases match TRBD2. This sequence originates from a man in his thirties or forties in good health. The DNA is as follows: TGTGCCAGCAGTGACTTACTAGCGGGCTGGGCTAGCACAGATACGCAGTATTTT. It translates to CASSDLLAGWASTDTQYF.